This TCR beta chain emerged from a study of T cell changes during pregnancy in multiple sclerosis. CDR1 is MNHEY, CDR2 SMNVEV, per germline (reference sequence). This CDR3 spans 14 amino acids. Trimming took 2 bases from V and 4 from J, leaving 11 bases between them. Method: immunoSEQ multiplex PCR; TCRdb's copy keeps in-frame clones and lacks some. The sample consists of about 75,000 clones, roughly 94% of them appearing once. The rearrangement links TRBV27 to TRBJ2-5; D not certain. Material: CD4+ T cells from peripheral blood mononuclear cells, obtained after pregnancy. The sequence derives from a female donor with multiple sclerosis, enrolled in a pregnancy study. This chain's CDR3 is CASSLHGRRETQYF. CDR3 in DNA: TGTGCCAGCAGTTTACATGGGCGCCGAGAGACCCAGTACTTC.